The T cell receptor beta chain described here comes from a study of blood T cells in healthy people across ages. General study points: In these data, TCR beta diversity tracked strongly with naive T cell percentage.

The V and J ends lost 1 base and 13 bases, in that order; junction bases with no gene match: 14. Germline CDR1 is SGHTA and CDR2 is FQGNSA. This CDR3 contains 17 residues. Then a second PCR, running roughly 7 to 11 cycles, was carried out with a sample-barcoded 5' primer and a J-beta primer mix. Each CDR3 protein is one row after TCRdb ran MiXCR on the 5' RACE reads. Among 1.5 million to 1.8 million distinct CDR3 sequences listed, about 42% were seen once. Each donor gave approximately 9.7 milliliters of peripheral blood. Worth noting for this clonotype: Its antigen is unknown.

Input material: blood. This chain connects TRBV7-2 to TRBJ2-4; 12 nucleotides align to TRBD2. The source is a woman younger than 35 in good health. This CDR3 reads CASSLDSPTSGGVKQYF. For the CDR3, the DNA is TGTGCCAGCAGCTTAGATAGTCCGACTAGCGGGGGCGTCAAGCAGTACTTC.